The 13 T cell receptor delta chains below all came from one sample that was sequenced in a study of gamma-delta T cells after stem cell transplantation. TCRdb ran CATT on the RT-PCR reads. The sample records approximately 5,000 delta-chain clones, about 1.9% being singletons. The material sequenced was gamma-delta T cells. Receptor source: a human donor. It is not recorded whose cells these are; they may come from a transplant donor.

This clone was observed a few times. TCRdb's protein, taken from a much larger clone, differs from this DNA's translation at residue 12, likely owing to a read error; the protein displayed comes from the DNA. The chain carries TRDV2 and TRDJ3, with 10 bases matching TRDD3. The CDR3 covers 18 residues. The V gene's germline CDR1 is GEAIGNYY and CDR2 EKD. CDR3 protein: CACDNGGYQSWGTRQMFF. For the CDR3, the DNA is TGTGCCTGTGACAATGGGGGATACCAGTCCTGGGGCACCCGACAGATGTTTTTC.

This clone has a handful of counts. A much bigger clone sits one base away, suggesting this may be a read error. CDR3: CACDPLGDTRVSTDKLIF. The CDR3 DNA follows: TGTGCCTGTGACCCTCTCGGGGATACGCGGGTGAGCACCGATAAACTCATCTTT. The rearrangement uses TRDV2 and TRDJ1, with 9 bases identical to TRDD3. Trimming at V came to 3 bases and at J to 1 base, leaving 14 bases not matched to a gene. The CDR3 is made up of 18 amino acids. From germline, CDR1 is GEAIGNYY and CDR2 EKD.

With regard to this clone: TCRdb's entry gives the protein of a much larger clone, which mismatches this DNA's translation at residue 8, likely from a read error; the protein reported here is translated from the DNA. The gene calls are TRDV2 and TRDJ1; 9 positions agree with TRDD3. This CDR3 has 19 residues. The V gene's germline CDR1 is GEAIGNYY and CDR2 EKD. The V and J ends lost 0 bases and 0 bases, in that order; junction bases with no gene match: 13. The CDR3 DNA follows: TGTGCCTGTGACACCGTAGAGCCGGGGGATACACTGTACACCGATAAACTCATCTTT. Amino acids: CACDTVEPGDTLYTDKLIF.

Notes on this clone: With only one base between it and a far larger clone, this is likely a read error. Other DNA sequences within the sample encode an identical CDR3. The V and J genes are TRDV1 and TRDJ1; 10 bases match TRDD3. Germline CDR1 and CDR2: TSWWSYY and QGS. This CDR3 comprises 22 residues. CDR3 region: CALGIPFLTMHLYWGIPDKLIF. DNA of the CDR3: TGTGCCCTTGGGATACCCTTCCTAACAATGCACCTGTACTGGGGGATCCCCGATAAACTCATCTTT.

As to this clone: The protein in TCRdb stems from a much larger clone and differs at residue 5 from this DNA's translation, likely a read error; here the protein is translated from the DNA. The V gene is TRDV2, the J gene TRDJ1; 7 nucleotides agree with TRDD3. Germline assignment: CDR1 GEAIGNYY and CDR2 EKD. Trimming took 3 bases from V and 4 from J; bases not matched to a gene: 22. The CDR3 is 19 amino acids. The CDR3 is CACDAGSLLGPHGIDKLIF. CDR3 bases: TGTGCCTGTGACGCCGGTTCCTTACTGGGGCCGCACGGGATCGATAAACTCATCTTT.

Of note for this clone: This same CDR3 is encoded by further DNA sequences in the sample. This rearrangement joins TRDV2 to TRDJ1, with TRDD3 identical over 13 bases. Germline CDR1 GEAIGNYY, CDR2 EKD. Unmatched junction bases numbered 6, after V lost 0 bases and J lost 3 bases. CDR3 length: 17 amino acids. The CDR3 DNA follows: TGTGCCTGTGACACCGTACTGGGGGATACGCAATCCGATAAACTCATCTTT. It encodes CACDTVLGDTQSDKLIF.

Here the CDR3 DNA reads TGTGCCTGTGACACTGCACTGGGGGATACGCACTACTCCTGGGACACCCGACAGATGTTTTTC. This codes for CACDTALGDTHYSWDTRQMFF. This chain links TRDV2 with TRDJ3; 13 bases align to TRDD3. Germline CDR1 reads GEAIGNYY; CDR2 reads EKD. This CDR3 region has 21 residues. Unmatched junction bases numbered 8, after V lost 1 base and J lost 0 bases.

The V and J genes are TRDV2 and TRDJ2; 9 bases are a match to TRDD3. The germline V gene has CDR1 GEAIGNYY and CDR2 EKD. This CDR3 is built from 16 residues. Germline trimming cut 2 bases from V and 4 bases from J; bases unmatched to any gene: 7. The CDR3 loop is CACDNLGDGGTAQLFF. The CDR3 coding sequence is TGTGCCTGTGACAATCTGGGGGATGGGGGGACAGCACAACTCTTCTTT.

This clone was observed a few times. The protein TCRdb gives is from a much larger clone and does not agree with this DNA's translation at residue 16, likely a read error; the protein shown here comes from the DNA. The chain has TRDV2 and TRDJ3; 13 bases fit TRDD3. The CDR3 runs 22 residues. Germline V gene data show CDR1 as GEAIGNYY and CDR2 as EKD. In DNA, the CDR3 is TGTGCCTGTGACTCAATTACTGGGGGATACGACAACATCTCCTGGGCCACCCGACAGATGTTTTTC. Residues: CACDSITGGYDNISWATRQMFF.

This clone was seen a few times. A far larger clone is just one base off, so this is likely a read error. This chain's CDR3 is CACDTVGGSTDKPIF. Written as DNA, the CDR3 is TGTGCCTGTGACACCGTAGGGGGAAGCACCGATAAACCCATCTTT. The chain uses TRDV2 and TRDJ1; tentative D call: TRDD3 (6 bases). This CDR3 spans 15 amino acids. From germline, CDR1 is GEAIGNYY and CDR2 EKD.

This clone occurred a few times. The chain combines TRDV2 with TRDJ1, with 10 bases aligning to TRDD3. V lost 0 bases and J lost 0; bases outside the gene matches: 9. The CDR3 runs to 18 residues. Germline V gives CDR1 GEAIGNYY, CDR2 EKD. The CDR3 protein is CACDTVGGGYQYTDKLIF. CDR3 coding DNA: TGTGCCTGTGACACCGTAGGTGGGGGATACCAGTACACCGATAAACTCATCTTT.

The chain links TRDV2 to TRDJ1, with 10 bases fitting TRDD3. Germline-derived CDR1 and CDR2 are GEAIGNYY and EKD. V trimming: 3 bases; J trimming: 0 bases; junction bases outside the gene matches: 6. The CDR3 is made up of 16 amino acids. This chain's CDR3 is CACDPVTGGYTDKLIF. The CDR3 DNA reads TGTGCCTGTGACCCCGTAACTGGGGGATACACCGATAAACTCATCTTT.

In regard to this clone: A read error likely explains this, since a far larger clone differs by one base. It is unclear where the CDR3 begins or ends on the DNA, so no DNA is shown, and the CDR3 is as TCRdb lists it. The chain uses TRDV2 and TRDJ1; TRDD3, the table's D call, lacks a check against the DNA. CDR1 and CDR2 (germline): GEAIGNYY, EKD. The CDR3 length is 14 residues, termini included. CDR3 loop: CACDWAGGTDKLIF.